Listed below are T cell receptor beta chains from one sample, sequenced in a study of shared clonotypes between healthy human individuals. The assay was immunoSEQ multiplex PCR, and TCRdb's table has in-frame clones only and misses some. The sample records fewer than 1 million clones, approximately 97% being singletons. The material sequenced was naive CD8+ T cells sorted from blood. These receptors were collected from a man between 25 and 39 years old in good health. CDR3s include the opening cysteine and the closing phenylalanine or tryptophan. A D gene is named only where the DNA matches it firmly. The size field is filled for only some rows; it gives once, few, many or a size class.

>NA|TRBV10-2|TRBJ2-3|NA
TGCGCCAGCAGTGAGCCAGACGGCACAGATACGCAGTATTTT
CASSEPDGTDTQYF
>NA|TRBV7-2|TRBJ2-7|NA
TGTGCCAGCAGCTGGAGTCTTCTCTACGAGCAGTACTTC
CASSWSLLYEQYF
>NA|TRBV11-2|TRBJ2-5|TRBD2
TGTGCCAGCAGCGGAGCGGCTAGCGGGATTTCAGAGACCCAGTACTTC
CASSGAASGISETQYF
>once|TRBV10-3|TRBJ2-7|NA
TGTGCCATCGGAAGGAGCTCCTACGAGCAGTACTTC
CAIGRSSYEQYF
>NA|TRBV27|TRBJ2-1|NA
TGTGCCAGCAGTGCCCAAAATGAGCAGTTCTTC
CASSAQNEQFF
>NA|TRBV30|TRBJ2-3|NA
TGTGCCTGGGGGGAAGAGGAATTTACTAGCACAGATACGCAGTATTTT
CAWGEEEFTSTDTQYF
>once|TRBV7-6|TRBJ2-2|NA
TGTGCCAGCAGCCCACAGGGGACTACGAACACCGGGGAGCTGTTTTTT
CASSPQGTTNTGELFF
>NA|TRBV4-2|TRBJ2-1|NA
TGTGCCAGCAGCCATCCCACTCTGGGTGACTCGGCCCTTGAGAGCTACAATGAGCAGTTCTTC
CASSHPTLGDSALESYNEQFF
>NA|TRBV4-1|TRBJ1-4|NA
TGCGCCAGCAGCCAAGAGATCAACCCCGGGGCTAATGAAAAACTGTTTTTT
CASSQEINPGANEKLFF
>NA|TRBV15|TRBJ1-1|NA
TGTGCCACCAGCAGGCCGGACTCGTCTTTAGCTTTCTTT
CATSRPDSSLAFF
>NA|TRBV6-5|TRBJ1-5|NA
TGTGCCAGCAGTTCAGGGGATGGCCTCAATCAGCCCCAGCATTTT
CASSSGDGLNQPQHF
>NA|TRBV30|TRBJ2-1|NA
TGTGCCTGGAGTGGATCGGTAGCTCGGGGCTCCTACAATGAGCAGTTCTTC
CAWSGSVARGSYNEQFF
>NA|TRBV10-3|TRBJ2-1|NA
TGTGCCATCAAAGGTGCAGCTAGCTCCTACAATGAGCAGTTCTTC
CAIKGAASSYNEQFF
>NA|TRBV10-2|TRBJ2-1|TRBD2
TGCGCCAGCATGGGTTCGGGACTAGCGGGATTTGATGAGCAGTTCTTC
CASMGSGLAGFDEQFF
>NA|TRBV7-9|TRBJ2-1|TRBD2
TGTGCCAGCAGCTTAGAACTAGCGGGAGATAATGAGCAGTTCTTC
CASSLELAGDNEQFF
>NA|TRBV14|TRBJ2-7|TRBD2
TGTGCCAGCAGCCAAGGAGGGGAGCTAGCGGCCTACGAGCAGTACTTC
CASSQGGELAAYEQYF
>NA|TRBV4-1|TRBJ2-1|TRBD2
TGCGCCAGCAGCCATACTAGCGGGAGTATCTACAATGAGCAGTTCTTC
CASSHTSGSIYNEQFF
>NA|TRBV5-1|TRBJ2-1|NA
TGCGCCAGCAGCTTGGGGGGTACAGGGATAGATGAGCAGTTCTTC
CASSLGGTGIDEQFF
>NA|TRBV7-6|TRBJ2-1|TRBD2
TGTGCCAGCACCGAGGGACTAGCGGGATTGGATGAGCAGTTCTTC
CASTEGLAGLDEQFF
>NA|TRBV11-2|TRBJ2-3|TRBD2
TGTGCCAGCAGCCCGAGACTAGCGGGAGGTGCAGGTACGCAGTATTTT
CASSPRLAGGAGTQYF